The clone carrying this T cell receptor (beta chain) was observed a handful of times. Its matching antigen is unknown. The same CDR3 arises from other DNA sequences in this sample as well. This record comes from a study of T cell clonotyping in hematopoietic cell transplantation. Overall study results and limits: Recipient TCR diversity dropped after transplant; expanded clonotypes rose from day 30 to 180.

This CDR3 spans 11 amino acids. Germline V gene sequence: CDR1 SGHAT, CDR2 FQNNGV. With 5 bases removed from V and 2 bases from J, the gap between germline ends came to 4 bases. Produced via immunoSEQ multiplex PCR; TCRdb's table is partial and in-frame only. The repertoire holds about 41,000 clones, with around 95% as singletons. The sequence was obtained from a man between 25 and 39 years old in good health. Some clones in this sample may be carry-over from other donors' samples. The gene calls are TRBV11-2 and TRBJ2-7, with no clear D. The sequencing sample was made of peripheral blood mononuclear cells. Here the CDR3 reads CASSLTYEQYF. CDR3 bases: TGTGCCAGCAGCCTCACCTACGAGCAGTACTTC. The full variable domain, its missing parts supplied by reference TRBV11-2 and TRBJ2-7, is EAGVAQSPRYKIIEKRQSVAFWCNPISGHATLYWYQQILGQGPKLLIQFQNNGVVDDSQLPKDRFSAERLKGVDSTLKIQPAKLEDSAVYLCASSLTYEQYFGPGTRLTVT.